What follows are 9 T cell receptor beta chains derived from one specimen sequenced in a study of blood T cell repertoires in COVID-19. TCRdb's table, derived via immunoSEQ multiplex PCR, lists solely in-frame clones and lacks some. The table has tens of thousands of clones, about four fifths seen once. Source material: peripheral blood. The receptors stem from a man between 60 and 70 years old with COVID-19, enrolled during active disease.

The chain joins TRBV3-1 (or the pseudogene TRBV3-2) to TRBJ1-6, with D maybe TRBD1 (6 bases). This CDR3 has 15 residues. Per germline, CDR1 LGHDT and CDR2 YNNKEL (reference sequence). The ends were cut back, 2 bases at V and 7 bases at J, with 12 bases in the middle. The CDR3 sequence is CASSQPGAFNSPLHF. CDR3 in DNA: TGTGCCAGCAGCCAACCAGGGGCCTTCAATTCACCCCTCCACTTT.

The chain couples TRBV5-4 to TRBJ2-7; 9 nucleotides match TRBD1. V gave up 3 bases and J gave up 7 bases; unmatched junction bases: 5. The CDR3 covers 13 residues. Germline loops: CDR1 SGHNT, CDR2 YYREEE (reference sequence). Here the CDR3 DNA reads TGTGCCAGCAGCTCTGGGACAGGGAGGGAGCAGTACTTC. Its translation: CASSSGTGREQYF.

The CDR3 DNA reads as TGTGCCAGTAGTGACAGCTCCTACAATGAGCAGTTCTTC. It translates to CASSDSSYNEQFF. The chain joins TRBV9 to TRBJ2-1; D perhaps matches TRBD1 (5 bases). Per the germline V gene, CDR1 is SGDLS and CDR2 is YYNGEE. With 8 bases removed from V and 0 bases from J, the gap between germline ends came to 9 bases. The CDR3 length is 13 residues.

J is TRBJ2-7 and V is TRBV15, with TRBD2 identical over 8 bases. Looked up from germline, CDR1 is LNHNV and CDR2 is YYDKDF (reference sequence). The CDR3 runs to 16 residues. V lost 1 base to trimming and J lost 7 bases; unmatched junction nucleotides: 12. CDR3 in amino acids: CATSRGRSGSLGEQYF. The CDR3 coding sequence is TGTGCCACCAGCAGAGGGCGAAGCGGGAGTTTGGGGGAGCAGTACTTC.

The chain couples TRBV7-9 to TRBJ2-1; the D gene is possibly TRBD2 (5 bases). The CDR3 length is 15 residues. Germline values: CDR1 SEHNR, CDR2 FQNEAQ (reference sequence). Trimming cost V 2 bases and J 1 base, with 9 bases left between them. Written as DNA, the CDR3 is TGTGCCAGCAGCTTAACTGGGAGTTCCTACAATGAGCAGTTCTTC. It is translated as CASSLTGSSYNEQFF.

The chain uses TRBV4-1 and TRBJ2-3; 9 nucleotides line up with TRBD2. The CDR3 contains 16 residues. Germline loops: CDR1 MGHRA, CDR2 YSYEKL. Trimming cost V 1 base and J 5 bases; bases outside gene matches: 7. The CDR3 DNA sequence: TGCGCCAGCAGCCAAGCTAGCGGGGTAGGGTTAGATACGCAGTATTTT. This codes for CASSQASGVGLDTQYF.

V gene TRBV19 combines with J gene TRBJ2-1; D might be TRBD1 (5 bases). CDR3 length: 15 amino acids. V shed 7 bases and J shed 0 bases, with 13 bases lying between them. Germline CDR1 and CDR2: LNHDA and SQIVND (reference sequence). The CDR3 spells CASNTQGYSYNEQFF. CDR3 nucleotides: TGTGCCAGTAATACCCAGGGATACTCCTACAATGAGCAGTTCTTC.

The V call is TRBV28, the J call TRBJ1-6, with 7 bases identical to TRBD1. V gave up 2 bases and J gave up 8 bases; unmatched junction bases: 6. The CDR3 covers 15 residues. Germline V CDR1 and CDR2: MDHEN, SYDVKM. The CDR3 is CASSLPDRRYSPLHF. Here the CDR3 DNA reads TGTGCCAGCAGTTTACCGGACAGGCGGTATTCACCCCTCCACTTT.

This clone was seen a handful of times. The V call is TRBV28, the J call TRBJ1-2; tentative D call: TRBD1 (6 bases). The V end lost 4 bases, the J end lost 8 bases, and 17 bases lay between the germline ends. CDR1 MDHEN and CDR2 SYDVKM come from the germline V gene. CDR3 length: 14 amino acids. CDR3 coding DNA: TGTGCCAGCAGTTCCGGACAGCTGGATTGGGGCTACACCTTC. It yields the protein CASSSGQLDWGYTF.